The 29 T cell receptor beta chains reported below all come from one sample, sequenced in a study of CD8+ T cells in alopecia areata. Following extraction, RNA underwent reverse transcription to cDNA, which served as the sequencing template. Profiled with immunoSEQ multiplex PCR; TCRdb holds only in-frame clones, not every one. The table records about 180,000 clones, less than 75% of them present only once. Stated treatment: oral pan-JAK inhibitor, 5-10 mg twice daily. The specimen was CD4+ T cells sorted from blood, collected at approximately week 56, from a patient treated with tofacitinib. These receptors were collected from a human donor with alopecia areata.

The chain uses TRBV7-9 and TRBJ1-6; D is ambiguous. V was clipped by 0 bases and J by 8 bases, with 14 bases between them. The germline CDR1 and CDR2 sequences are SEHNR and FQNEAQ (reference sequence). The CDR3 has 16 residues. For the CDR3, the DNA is TGTGCCAGCAGCTTAGCCCGGGCCGGCAGCCATTCACCCCTCCACTTT. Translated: CASSLARAGSHSPLHF.

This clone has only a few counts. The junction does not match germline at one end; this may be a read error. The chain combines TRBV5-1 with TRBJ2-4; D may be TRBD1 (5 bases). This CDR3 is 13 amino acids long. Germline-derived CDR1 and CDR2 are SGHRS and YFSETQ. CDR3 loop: CASSSAGKTIQYF. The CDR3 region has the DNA TGCGCCAGCAGCTCGGCAGGGAAAACCATTCAGTACTTC.

CDR3 nucleotide sequence: TGCAGCGTTATAGGAAACATGAACACTGAAGCTTTCTTT. It yields the protein CSVIGNMNTEAFF. This sequence joins TRBV29-1 and TRBJ1-1; D unresolved. Trimming cost V 5 bases and J 0 bases, with 10 bases left between them. In germline, CDR1 is SQVTM, CDR2 ANQGSEA. The CDR3 spans 13 residues.

CDR3 sequence reads: CASILQGSYEQYF. CDR3 coding DNA: TGTGCCAGCATCCTACAGGGATCCTACGAGCAGTACTTC. The chain joins TRBV2 to TRBJ2-7; D possibly corresponds to TRBD1 (6 bases). Trimming took 7 bases from V and 1 from J, leaving 11 bases between them. The CDR3 runs 13 residues. Germline CDR1 reads SNHLY; CDR2 reads FYNNEI.

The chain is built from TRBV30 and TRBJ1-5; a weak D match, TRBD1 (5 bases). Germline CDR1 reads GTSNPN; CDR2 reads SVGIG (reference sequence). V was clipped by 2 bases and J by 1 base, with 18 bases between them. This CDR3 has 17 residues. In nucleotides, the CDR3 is TGTGCCTGGAGTCACGGGACCTCCCTCAGGAGCAATCAGCCCCAGCATTTT. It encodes CAWSHGTSLRSNQPQHF. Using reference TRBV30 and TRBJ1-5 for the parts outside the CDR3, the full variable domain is SQTIHQWPATLVQPVGSPLSLECTVEGTSNPNLYWYRQAAGRGLQLLFYSVGIGQISSEVPQNLSASRPQDRQFILSSKKLLLSDSGFYLCAWSHGTSLRSNQPQHFGDGTRLSIL.

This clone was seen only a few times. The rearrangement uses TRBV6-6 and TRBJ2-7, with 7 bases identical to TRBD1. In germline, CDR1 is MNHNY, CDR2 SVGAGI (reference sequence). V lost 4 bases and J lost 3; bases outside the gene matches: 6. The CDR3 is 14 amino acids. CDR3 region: CASSFHRGYYEQYF. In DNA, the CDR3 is TGTGCCAGCAGTTTTCACAGGGGTTACTACGAGCAGTACTTC.

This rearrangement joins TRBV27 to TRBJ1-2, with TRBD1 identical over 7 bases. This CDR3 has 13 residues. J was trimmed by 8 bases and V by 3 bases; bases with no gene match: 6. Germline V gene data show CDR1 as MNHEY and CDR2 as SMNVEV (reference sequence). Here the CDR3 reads CASSFPGGWGYTF. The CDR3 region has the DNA TGTGCCAGCAGTTTTCCAGGGGGATGGGGCTACACCTTC.

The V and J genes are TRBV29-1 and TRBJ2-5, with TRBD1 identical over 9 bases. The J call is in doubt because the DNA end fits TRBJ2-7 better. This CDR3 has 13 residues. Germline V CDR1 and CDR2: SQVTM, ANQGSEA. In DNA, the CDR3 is TGCAGCGTCGTCCGGGACAGGGATGGCGAGCAGTACTTC. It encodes CSVVRDRDGEQYF.

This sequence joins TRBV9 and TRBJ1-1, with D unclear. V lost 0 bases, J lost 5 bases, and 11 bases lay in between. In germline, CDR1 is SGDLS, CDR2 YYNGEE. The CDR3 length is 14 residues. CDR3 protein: CASSVGALGTEAFF. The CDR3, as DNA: TGTGCCAGCAGCGTAGGAGCCCTGGGTACTGAAGCTTTCTTT.

The CDR3 here is CAWSVRAEQFF. The CDR3 DNA sequence: TGTGCCTGGAGTGTACGGGCTGAGCAGTTCTTC. The rearrangement joins TRBV30 to TRBJ2-1, with D unresolved. Trimming took 0 bases from V and 9 from J, leaving 6 bases between them. Germline loops: CDR1 GTSNPN, CDR2 SVGIG (reference sequence). The CDR3 extends over 11 amino acids.

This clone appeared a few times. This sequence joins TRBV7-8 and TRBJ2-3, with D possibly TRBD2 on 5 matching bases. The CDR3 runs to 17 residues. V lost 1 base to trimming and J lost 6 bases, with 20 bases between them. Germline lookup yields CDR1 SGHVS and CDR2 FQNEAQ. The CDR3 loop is CASSLDVATSSLDTQYF. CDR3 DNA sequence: TGTGCCAGCAGCTTAGACGTCGCTACTAGTAGTTTGGATACGCAGTATTTT.

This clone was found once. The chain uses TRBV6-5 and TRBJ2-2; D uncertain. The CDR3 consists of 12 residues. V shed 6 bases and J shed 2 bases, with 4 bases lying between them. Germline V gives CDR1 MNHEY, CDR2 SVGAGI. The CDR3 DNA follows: TGTGCCAGCAGGAGAAACACCGGGGAGCTGTTTTTT. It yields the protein CASRRNTGELFF.

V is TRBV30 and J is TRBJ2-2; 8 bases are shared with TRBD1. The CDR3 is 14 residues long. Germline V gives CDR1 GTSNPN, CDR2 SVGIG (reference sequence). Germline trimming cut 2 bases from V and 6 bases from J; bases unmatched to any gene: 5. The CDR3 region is CAWSKNRGAGELFF. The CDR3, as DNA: TGTGCCTGGAGTAAAAACAGGGGGGCCGGGGAGCTGTTTTTT.

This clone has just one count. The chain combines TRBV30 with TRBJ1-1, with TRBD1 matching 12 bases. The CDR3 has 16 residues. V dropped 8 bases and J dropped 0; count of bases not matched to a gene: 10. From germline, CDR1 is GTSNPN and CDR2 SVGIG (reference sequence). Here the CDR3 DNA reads TGTGCCGCCGGGACAGGGGGCCTCCTCATGAACACTGAAGCTTTCTTT. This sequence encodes CAAGTGGLLMNTEAFF.

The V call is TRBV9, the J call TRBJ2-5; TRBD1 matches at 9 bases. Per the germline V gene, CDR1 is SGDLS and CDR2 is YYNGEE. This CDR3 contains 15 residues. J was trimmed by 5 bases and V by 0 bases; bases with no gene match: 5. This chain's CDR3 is CASSVATGGRETQYF. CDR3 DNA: TGTGCCAGCAGCGTAGCAACAGGGGGCAGGGAGACCCAGTACTTC.

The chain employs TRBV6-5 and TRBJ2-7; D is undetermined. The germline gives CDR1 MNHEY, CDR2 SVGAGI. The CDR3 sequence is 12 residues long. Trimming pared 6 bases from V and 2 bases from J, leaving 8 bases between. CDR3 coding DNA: TGTGCCAGCAGGACAAGCCCCTACGAGCAGTACTTC. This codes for CASRTSPYEQYF.

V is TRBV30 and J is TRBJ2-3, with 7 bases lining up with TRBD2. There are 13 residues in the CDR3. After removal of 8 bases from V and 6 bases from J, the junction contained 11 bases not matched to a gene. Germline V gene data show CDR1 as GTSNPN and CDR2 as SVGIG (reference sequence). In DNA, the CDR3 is TGTGCCCGTCGAGGACTAGGAGCTGATACGCAGTATTTT. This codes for CARRGLGADTQYF.

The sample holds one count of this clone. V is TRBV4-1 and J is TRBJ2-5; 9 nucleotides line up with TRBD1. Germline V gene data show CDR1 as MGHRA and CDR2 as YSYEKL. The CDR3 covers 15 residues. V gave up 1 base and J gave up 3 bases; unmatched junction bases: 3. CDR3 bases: TGCGCCAGCAGCCAAGTTGGGACAGGGAAAGAGACCCAGTACTTC. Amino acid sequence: CASSQVGTGKETQYF.

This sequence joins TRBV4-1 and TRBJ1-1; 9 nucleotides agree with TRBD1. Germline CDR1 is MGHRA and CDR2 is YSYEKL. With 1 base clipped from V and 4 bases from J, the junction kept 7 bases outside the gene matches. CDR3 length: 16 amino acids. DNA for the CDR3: TGCGCCAGCAGCCAAGGTTCGGGGACAGGGACCACTGAAGCTTTCTTT. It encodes CASSQGSGTGTTEAFF.

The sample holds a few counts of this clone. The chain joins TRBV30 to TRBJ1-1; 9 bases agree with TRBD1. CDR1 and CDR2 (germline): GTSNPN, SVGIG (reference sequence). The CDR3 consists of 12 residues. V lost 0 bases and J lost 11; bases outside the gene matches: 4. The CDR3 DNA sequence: TGTGCCTGGAGTGTAAGAGGACAGGGGGCTTTCTTT. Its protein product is CAWSVRGQGAFF. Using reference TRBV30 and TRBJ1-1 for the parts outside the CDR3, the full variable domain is SQTIHQWPATLVQPVGSPLSLECTVEGTSNPNLYWYRQAAGRGLQLLFYSVGIGQISSEVPQNLSASRPQDRQFILSSKKLLLSDSGFYLCAWSVRGQGAFFGQGTRLTVV.

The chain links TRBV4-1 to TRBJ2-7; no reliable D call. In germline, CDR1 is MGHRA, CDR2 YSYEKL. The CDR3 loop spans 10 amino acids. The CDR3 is CAPQPYEQYF. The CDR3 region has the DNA TGCGCACCTCAACCTTACGAGCAGTACTTC.

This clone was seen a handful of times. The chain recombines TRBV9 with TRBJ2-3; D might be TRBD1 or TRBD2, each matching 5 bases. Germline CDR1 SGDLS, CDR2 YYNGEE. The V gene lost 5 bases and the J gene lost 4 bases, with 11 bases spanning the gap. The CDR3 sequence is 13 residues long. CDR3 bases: TGTGCCAGCAGAAGGGGTAGCGCAGATACGCAGTATTTT. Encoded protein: CASRRGSADTQYF.

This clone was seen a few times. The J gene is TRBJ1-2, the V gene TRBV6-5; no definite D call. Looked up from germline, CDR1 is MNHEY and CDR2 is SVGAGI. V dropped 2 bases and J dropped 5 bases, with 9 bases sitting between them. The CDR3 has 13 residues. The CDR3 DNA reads TGTGCCAGCAGTTACCGAGGACCATATGGCTACACCTTC. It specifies CASSYRGPYGYTF.

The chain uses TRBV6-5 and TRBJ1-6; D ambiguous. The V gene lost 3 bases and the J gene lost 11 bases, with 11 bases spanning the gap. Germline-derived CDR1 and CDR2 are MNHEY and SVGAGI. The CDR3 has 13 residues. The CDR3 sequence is CASSYGRSAPLHF. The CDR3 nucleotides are TGTGCCAGCAGTTATGGCCGCTCGGCACCCCTCCACTTT.

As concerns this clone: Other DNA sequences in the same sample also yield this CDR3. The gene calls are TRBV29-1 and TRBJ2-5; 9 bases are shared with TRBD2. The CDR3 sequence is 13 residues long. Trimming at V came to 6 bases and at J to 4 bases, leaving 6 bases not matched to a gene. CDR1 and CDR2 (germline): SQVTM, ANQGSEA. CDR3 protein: CSVRGLAGETQYF. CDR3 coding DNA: TGCAGCGTACGGGGACTAGCAGGAGAGACCCAGTACTTC.

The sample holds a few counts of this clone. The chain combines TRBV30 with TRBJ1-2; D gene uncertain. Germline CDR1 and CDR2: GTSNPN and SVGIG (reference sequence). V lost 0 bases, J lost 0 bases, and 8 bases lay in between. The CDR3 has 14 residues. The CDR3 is CAWSVLTANYGYTF. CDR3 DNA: TGTGCCTGGAGTGTACTGACGGCTAACTATGGCTACACCTTC.

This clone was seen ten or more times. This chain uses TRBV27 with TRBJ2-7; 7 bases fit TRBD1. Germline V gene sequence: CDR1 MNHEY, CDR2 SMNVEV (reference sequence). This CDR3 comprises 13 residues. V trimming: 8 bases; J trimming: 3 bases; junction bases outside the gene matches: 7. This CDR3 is CASSRDSYYEQYF. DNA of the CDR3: TGTGCCAGCTCTAGGGACAGCTACTACGAGCAGTACTTC.

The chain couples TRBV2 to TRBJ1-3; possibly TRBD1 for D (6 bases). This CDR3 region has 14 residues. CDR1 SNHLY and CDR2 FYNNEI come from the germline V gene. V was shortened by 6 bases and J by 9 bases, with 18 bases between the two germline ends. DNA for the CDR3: TGTGCCAGCAGACCGGGACATATATCGGTCACCATATATTTT. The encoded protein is CASRPGHISVTIYF. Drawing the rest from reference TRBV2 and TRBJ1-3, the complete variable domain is EPEVTQTPSHQVTQMGQEVILRCVPISNHLYFYWYRQILGQKVEFLVSFYNNEISEKSEIFDDQFSVERPDGSNFTLKIRSTKLEDSAMYFCASRPGHISVTIYFGEGSWLTVV.

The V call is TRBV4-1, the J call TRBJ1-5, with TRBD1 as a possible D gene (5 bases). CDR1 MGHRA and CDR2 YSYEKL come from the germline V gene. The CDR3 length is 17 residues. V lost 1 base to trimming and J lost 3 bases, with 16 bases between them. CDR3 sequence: CASSQVAYGANNQPQHF. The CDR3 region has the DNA TGCGCCAGCAGCCAAGTAGCATACGGGGCAAACAATCAGCCCCAGCATTTT.